The T cell receptor beta chain described here comes from a study of blood T cell repertoires in COVID-19. At the level of the study: T cells, B-cell-depleted T cells, or PBMCs provided the cDNA or gDNA that served as material.

As processed by the authors: Estimation of nucleated cell counts relied on the amplification of reference gene primers. Clones were read by immunoSEQ multiplex PCR, and TCRdb kept only the in-frame ones, dropping some. Clonal size and the V and J genes are those of that table, whereas D and trimming came from the DNA. The data contain some 200,000 clones, around 86% of them seen just once; the ten biggest clones take up roughly 6.1%. CDR1 and CDR2 from the germline V gene are MNHEY and SVGAGI. The V gene lost 7 bases and the J gene lost 7 bases, with 13 bases spanning the gap. The CDR3 spans 13 residues.

This chain joins TRBV6-5 and TRBJ1-4; tentatively, D is TRBD1 (6 bases). The TCR was taken from a woman aged 40 to 50 with acute or convalescent COVID-19. Sequencing was carried out using peripheral blood. For the CDR3, the DNA is TGTGCCAGCACCTCGGACAGAGTTGAAAAACTGTTTTTT. It codes for CASTSDRVEKLFF.